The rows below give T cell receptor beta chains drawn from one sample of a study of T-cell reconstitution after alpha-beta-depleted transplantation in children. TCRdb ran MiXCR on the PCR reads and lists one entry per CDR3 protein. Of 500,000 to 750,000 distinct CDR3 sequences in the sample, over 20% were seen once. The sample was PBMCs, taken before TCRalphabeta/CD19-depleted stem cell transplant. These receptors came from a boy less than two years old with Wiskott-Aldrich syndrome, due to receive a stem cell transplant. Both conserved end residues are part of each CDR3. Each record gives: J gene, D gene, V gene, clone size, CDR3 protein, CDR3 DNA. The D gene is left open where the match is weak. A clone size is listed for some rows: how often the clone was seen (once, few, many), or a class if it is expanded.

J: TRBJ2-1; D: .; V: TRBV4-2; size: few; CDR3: CASRAEGYNEQFF; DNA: TGTGCCAGCCGGGCGGAGGGCTACAATGAGCAGTTCTTC
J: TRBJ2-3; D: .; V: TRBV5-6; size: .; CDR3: CASSLLRAATTDTQYF; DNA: TGTGCCAGCAGCTTGTTGAGGGCGGCCACCACAGATACGCAGTATTTT
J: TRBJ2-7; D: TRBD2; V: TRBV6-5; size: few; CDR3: CASSYRNSGSGGSYEQYF; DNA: TGTGCCAGCAGTTATAGGAATAGCGGGAGTGGGGGTTCCTACGAGCAGTACTTC
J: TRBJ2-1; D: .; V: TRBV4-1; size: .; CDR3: CASSDRDLSYNEQFF; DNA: TGCGCCAGCAGCGACCGGGACTTATCCTACAATGAGCAGTTCTTC
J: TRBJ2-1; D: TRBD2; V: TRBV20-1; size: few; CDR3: CSAFRTSGRANEQFF; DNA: TGCAGTGCTTTCAGAACTAGCGGGAGGGCCAATGAGCAGTTCTTC
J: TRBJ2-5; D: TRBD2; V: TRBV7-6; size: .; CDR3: CASTNTKTSGRETQYF; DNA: TGTGCCAGCACCAACACAAAGACTAGCGGGAGAGAGACCCAGTACTTC
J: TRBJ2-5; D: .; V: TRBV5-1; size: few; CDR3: CASSLEATGRETQYF; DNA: TGCGCCAGCAGCTTGGAGGCGACAGGGAGGGAGACCCAGTACTTC
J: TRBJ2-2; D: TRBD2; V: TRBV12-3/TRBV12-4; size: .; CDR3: CASSLGGLSLNTGELFF; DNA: TGTGCCAGCAGTTTAGGGGGACTATCCCTGAACACCGGGGAGCTGTTTTTT
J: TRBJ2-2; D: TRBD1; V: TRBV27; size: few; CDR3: CASRKTGMNTGELFF; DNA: TGTGCCAGCAGGAAGACAGGGATGAACACCGGGGAGCTGTTTTTT
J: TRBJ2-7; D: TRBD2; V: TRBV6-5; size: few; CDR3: CASSYLSGRSIYEQYF; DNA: TGTGCCAGCAGTTACCTAAGCGGGAGGTCGATCTACGAGCAGTACTTC
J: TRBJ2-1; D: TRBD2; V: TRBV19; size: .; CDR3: CASSTRTSGIAYNEQFF; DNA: TGTGCCAGTAGTACACGGACTAGCGGGATTGCCTACAATGAGCAGTTCTTC
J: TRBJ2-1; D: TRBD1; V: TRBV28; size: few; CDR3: CASRRQGGFEQFF; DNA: TGTGCCAGCAGAAGACAGGGGGGTTTTGAGCAGTTCTTC
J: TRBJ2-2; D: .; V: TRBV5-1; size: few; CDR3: CASSLIQGGAGELFF; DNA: TGCGCCAGCAGCTTGATCCAAGGGGGGGCCGGGGAGCTGTTTTTT
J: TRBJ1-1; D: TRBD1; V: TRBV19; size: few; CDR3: CASTHRDRGLTEAFF; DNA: TGTGCCAGTACCCACCGGGACAGGGGGCTGACTGAAGCTTTCTTT
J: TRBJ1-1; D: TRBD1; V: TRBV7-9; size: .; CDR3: CASSSQGGRHAEAFF; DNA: TGTGCCAGCAGCTCGCAAGGGGGCAGGCACGCTGAAGCTTTCTTT
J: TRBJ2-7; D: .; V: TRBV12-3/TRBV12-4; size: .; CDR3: CASSRLIGDEQYF; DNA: TGTGCCAGCAGTCGGTTGATTGGGGACGAGCAGTACTTC
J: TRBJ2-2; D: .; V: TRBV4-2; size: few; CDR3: CASSQDSGNTAGELFF; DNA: TGTGCCAGCAGCCAAGATTCGGGAAATACAGCCGGGGAGCTGTTTTTT
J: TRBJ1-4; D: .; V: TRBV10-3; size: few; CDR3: CAISESGAANEKLFF; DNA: TGTGCCATCAGTGAGTCGGGGGCGGCTAATGAAAAACTGTTTTTT
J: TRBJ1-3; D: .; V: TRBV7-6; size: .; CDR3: CASSLAAPGPGNTIYF; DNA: TGTGCCAGCAGCTTAGCAGCGCCAGGCCCTGGAAACACCATATATTTT
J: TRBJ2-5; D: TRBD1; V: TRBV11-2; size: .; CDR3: CASSPLTGLETQYF; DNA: TGTGCCAGCAGCCCTTTGACAGGGCTGGAGACCCAGTACTTC
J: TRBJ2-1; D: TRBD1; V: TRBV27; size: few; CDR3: CASSLNQGAHNEQFF; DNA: TGTGCCAGCAGTTTAAATCAGGGGGCCCACAATGAGCAGTTCTTC
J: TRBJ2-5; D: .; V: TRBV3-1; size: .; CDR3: CASSHTGKGETQYF; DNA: TGTGCCAGCAGCCATACAGGGAAAGGGGAGACCCAGTACTTC
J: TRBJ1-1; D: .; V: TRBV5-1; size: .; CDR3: CASSLVPGVKNTEAFF; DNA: TGCGCCAGCAGCCTGGTTCCAGGGGTTAAGAACACTGAAGCTTTCTTT
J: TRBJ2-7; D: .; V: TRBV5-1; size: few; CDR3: CASSLGGLNSYEQYF; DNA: TGCGCCAGCAGCTTGGGAGGGCTCAACTCCTACGAGCAGTACTTC
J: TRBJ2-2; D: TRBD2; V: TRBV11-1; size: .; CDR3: CASSLARLAGGPHLNTGELFF; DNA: TGTGCCAGCAGCTTAGCGCGACTAGCGGGAGGGCCTCATCTAAACACCGGGGAGCTGTTTTTT
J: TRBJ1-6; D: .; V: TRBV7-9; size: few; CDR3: CASSERRTNSPLHF; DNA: TGTGCCAGCAGCGAACGACGGACAAATTCACCCCTCCACTTT
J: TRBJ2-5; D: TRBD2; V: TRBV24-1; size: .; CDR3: CATSGTSGSKVETQYF; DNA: TGTGCCACCAGCGGGACTAGCGGGAGTAAAGTGGAGACCCAGTACTTC
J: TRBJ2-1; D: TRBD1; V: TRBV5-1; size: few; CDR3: CASSREGTGDIGEQFF; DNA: TGCGCCAGCAGCCGTGAGGGGACAGGGGATATAGGTGAGCAGTTCTTC
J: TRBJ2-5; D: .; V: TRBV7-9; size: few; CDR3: CASSLLGVQETQYF; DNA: TGTGCCAGCAGCTTACTGGGGGTGCAAGAGACCCAGTACTTC
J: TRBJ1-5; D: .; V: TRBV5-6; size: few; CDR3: CASSSVGAWNQPQHF; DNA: TGTGCCAGCAGCTCGGTGGGGGCGTGGAATCAGCCCCAGCATTTT
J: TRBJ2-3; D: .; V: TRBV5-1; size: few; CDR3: CASSTPAGSGEGGTDTQYF; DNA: TGCGCCAGCAGCACCCCGGCCGGGAGTGGCGAGGGGGGCACAGATACGCAGTATTTT
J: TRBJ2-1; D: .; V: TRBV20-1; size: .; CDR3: CSASRVGNEQFF; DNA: TGCAGTGCAAGCAGGGTAGGGAATGAGCAGTTCTTC